This TCR beta chain was identified in a study of blood T cell repertoires in COVID-19. The overall study: COVID-19 samples from acute and convalescent phases originated in the United States, Italy and Spain.

In assigning cohorts, the study relied on participant-reported clinical history. Recovery among Cohort 3 donors was established by two negative PCRs, clearance, or symptom resolution. This clone has a handful of counts. This CDR3 is also generated by other DNA sequences in the sample. Germline CDR1 reads SGDLS; CDR2 reads YYNGEE. The length of the CDR3 is 14 residues. V trimming: 2 bases; J trimming: 4 bases; junction bases outside the gene matches: 2. Per the authors' pipeline: Reference gene primer amplification in the assay estimated nucleated cell counts. Some clones are missing from TCRdb's copy, which holds only in-frame ones; the method was immunoSEQ multiplex PCR. V and J calls and clone size are copied from that table; D and trimming were computed from the DNA. The table includes under 350,000 clones, around nine tenths detected once.

The sequence came from a woman between 18 and 30 years old who had recovered from COVID-19. The rearrangement links TRBV9 to TRBJ1-2; 10 bases fit TRBD1. Sequencing input: PBMCs or T cells enriched from blood (not recorded which). The CDR3 region has the DNA TGTGCCAGCAGCGTGGGACAGGGGATCTATGGCTACACCTTC. Protein sequence: CASSVGQGIYGYTF.